The source of this T cell receptor (beta chain) is a study of early T cells in non-severe SARS-CoV-2 infection. Individual cDNA molecules were tagged with unique molecular identifiers. TCRdb analysed the 5' RACE reads with MiXCR anew, one entry per CDR3 protein. Of 77,000 or so distinct CDR3 sequences in the sample, roughly 15% were seen once. The CDR3 is made up of 16 amino acids. From germline, CDR1 is MDHEN and CDR2 SYDVKM. Trimming at V came to 5 bases and at J to 8 bases, leaving 10 bases not matched to a gene. In its sample, this clonotype was seen many times. The sample here was whole blood, taken at baseline. The chain recombines TRBV28 with TRBJ2-6; TRBD1 matches 9 bases. This TCR came from an adult who was a healthcare worker with PCR-confirmed SARS-CoV-2 infection or an uninfected control (not recorded which). CDR3 DNA: TGTGCCAGCAGTATCACCCAAACAGGGGGCACCAACGTCCTGACTTTC. This translates into CASSITQTGGTNVLTF.